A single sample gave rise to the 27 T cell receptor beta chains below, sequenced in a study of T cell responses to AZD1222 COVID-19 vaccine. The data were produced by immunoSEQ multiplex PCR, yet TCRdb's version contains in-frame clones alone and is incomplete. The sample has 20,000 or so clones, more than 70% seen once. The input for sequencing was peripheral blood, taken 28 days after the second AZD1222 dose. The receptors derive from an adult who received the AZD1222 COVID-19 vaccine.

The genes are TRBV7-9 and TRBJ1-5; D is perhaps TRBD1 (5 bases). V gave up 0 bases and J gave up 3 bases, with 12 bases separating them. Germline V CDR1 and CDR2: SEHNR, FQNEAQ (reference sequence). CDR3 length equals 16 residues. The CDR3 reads CASSLAGGPNNQPQHF. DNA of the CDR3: TGTGCCAGCAGCTTAGCTGGGGGACCGAACAATCAGCCCCAGCATTTT.

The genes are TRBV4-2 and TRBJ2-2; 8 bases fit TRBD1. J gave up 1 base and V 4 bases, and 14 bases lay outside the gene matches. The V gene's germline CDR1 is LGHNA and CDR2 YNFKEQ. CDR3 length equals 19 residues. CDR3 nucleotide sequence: TGTGCCAGCAGCCCCTACGGGACAGGTCGGATAGGGAACACCGGGGAGCTGTTTTTT. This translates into CASSPYGTGRIGNTGELFF.

This CDR3 reads CASSTQGDTEAFF. For the CDR3, the DNA is TGTGCCAGTAGTACCCAGGGGGACACTGAAGCTTTCTTT. The chain employs TRBV19 and TRBJ1-1; 7 nucleotides match TRBD1. J gave up 3 bases and V 4 bases, and 2 bases lay outside the gene matches. The length of the CDR3 is 13 residues. Per the germline V gene, CDR1 is LNHDA and CDR2 is SQIVND (reference sequence).

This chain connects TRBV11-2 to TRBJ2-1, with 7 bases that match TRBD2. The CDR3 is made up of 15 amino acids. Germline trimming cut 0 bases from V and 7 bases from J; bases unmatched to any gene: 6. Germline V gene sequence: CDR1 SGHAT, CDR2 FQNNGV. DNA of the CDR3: TGTGCCAGCAGCTTAGATTTACTAGCGCTGAATGAGCAGTTCTTC. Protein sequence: CASSLDLLALNEQFF.

This chain's CDR3 is CASSSSPSYGYTF. CDR3 nucleotide sequence: TGTGCCAGCAGTTCCAGCCCCAGCTATGGCTACACCTTC. The chain links TRBV6-6 to TRBJ1-2, with D unclear. Germline values: CDR1 MNHNY, CDR2 SVGAGI (reference sequence). Trimming left V 4 bases short and J 4 bases short, with 10 bases between. The CDR3 is 13 residues long.

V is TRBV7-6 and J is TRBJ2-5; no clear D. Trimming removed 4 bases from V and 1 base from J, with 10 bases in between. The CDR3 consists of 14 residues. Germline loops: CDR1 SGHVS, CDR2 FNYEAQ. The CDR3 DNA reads TGTGCCAGCAGCTGGTACGGCACCCAAGAGACCCAGTACTTC. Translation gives CASSWYGTQETQYF.

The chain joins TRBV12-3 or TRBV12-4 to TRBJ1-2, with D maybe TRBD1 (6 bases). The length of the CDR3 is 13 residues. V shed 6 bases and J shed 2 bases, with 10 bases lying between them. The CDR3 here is CASRRTANYGYTF. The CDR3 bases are TGTGCCAGCAGAAGGACAGCAAACTATGGCTACACCTTC.

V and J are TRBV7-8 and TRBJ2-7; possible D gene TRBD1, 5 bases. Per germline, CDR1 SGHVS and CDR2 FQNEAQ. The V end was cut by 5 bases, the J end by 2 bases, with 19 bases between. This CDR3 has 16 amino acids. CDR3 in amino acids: CASSLLIETEAYEQYF. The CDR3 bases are TGTGCCAGCAGCCTCCTTATTGAGACAGAAGCCTACGAGCAGTACTTC. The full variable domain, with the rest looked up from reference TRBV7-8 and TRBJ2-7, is GAGVSQSPRYKVAKRGQDVALRCDPISGHVSLFWYQQALGQGPEFLTYFQNEAQLDKSGLPSDRFFAERPEGSVSTLKIQRTQQEDSAVYLCASSLLIETEAYEQYFGPGTRLTVT.

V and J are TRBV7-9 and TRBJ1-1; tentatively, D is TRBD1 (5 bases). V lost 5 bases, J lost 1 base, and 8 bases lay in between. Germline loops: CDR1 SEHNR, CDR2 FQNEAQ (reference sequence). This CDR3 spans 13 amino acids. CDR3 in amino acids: CASSTGGNTEAFF. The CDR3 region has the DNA TGTGCCAGCAGCACCGGGGGGAACACTGAAGCTTTCTTT.

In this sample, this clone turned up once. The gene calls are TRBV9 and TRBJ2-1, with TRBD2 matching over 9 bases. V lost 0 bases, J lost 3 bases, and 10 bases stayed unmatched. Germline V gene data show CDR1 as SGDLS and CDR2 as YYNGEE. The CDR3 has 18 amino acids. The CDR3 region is CASSVGLAGMGFYNEQFF. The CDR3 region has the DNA TGTGCCAGCAGCGTAGGGCTAGCGGGGATGGGGTTCTACAATGAGCAGTTCTTC.

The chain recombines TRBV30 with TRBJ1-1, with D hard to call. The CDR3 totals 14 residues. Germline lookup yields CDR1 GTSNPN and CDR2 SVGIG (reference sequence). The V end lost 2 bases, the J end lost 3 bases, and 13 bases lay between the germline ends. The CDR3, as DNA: TGTGCCTGGAGTTCCGGCCCAGAGGACACTGAAGCTTTCTTT. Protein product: CAWSSGPEDTEAFF.

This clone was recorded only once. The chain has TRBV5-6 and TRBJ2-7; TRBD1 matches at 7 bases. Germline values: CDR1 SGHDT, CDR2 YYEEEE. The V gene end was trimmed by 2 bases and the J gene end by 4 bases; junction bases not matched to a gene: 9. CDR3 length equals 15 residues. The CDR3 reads CASSFYGTVRYEQYF. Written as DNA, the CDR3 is TGTGCCAGCAGCTTTTACGGGACAGTCCGATACGAGCAGTACTTC. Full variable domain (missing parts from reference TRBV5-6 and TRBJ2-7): DAGVTQSPTHLIKTRGQQVTLRCSPKSGHDTVSWYQQALGQGPQFIFQYYEEEERQRGNFPDRFSGHQFPNYSSELNVNALLLGDSALYLCASSFYGTVRYEQYFGPGTRLTVT.

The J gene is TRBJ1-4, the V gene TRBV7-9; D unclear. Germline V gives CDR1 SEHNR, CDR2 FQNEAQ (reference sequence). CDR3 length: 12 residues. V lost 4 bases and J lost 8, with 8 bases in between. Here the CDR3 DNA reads TGTGCCAGCAGCTCCAACCAGGAAAAACTGTTTTTT. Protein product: CASSSNQEKLFF. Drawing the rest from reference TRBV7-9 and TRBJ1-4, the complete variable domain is DTGVSQNPRHKITKRGQNVTFRCDPISEHNRLYWYRQTLGQGPEFLTYFQNEAQLEKSRLLSDRFSAERPKGSFSTLEIQRTEQGDSAMYLCASSSNQEKLFFGSGTQLSVL.

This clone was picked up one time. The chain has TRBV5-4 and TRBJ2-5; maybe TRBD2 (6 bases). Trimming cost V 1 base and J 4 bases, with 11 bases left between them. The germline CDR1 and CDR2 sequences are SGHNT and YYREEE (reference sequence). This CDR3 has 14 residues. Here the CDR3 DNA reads TGTGCCAGCAGCTTGATCGGGGAGGCAGAGACCCAGTACTTC. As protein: CASSLIGEAETQYF.

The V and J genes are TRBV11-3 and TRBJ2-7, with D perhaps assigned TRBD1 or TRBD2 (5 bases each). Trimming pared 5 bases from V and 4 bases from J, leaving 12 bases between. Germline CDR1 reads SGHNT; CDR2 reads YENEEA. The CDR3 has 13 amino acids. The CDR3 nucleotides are TGTGCCAGCAGCCCCGGGACGGATTACGAGCAGTACTTC. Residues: CASSPGTDYEQYF.

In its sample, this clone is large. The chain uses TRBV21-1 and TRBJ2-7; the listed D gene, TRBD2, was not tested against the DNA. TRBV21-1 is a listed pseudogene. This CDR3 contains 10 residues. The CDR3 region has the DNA TGTGCCAGCAGCAAAGGAGGTTTCCCGTTC. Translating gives CASSKGGFPF.

The chain's CDR3 is CATSVRGLARNEQFF. The DNA for the CDR3 is TGTGCCACCAGTGTCCGGGGACTAGCAAGGAATGAGCAGTTCTTC. The chain is built from TRBV24-1 and TRBJ2-1; 9 bases line up with TRBD2. V lost 5 bases and J lost 7; bases outside the gene matches: 8. This CDR3 has 15 residues. The germline gives CDR1 KGHDR, CDR2 SFDVKD.

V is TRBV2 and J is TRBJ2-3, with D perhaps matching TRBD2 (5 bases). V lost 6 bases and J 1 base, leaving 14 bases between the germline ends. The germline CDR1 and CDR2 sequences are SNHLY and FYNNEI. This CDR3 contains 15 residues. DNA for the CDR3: TGTGCCAGCAGCGCACTAGTTTTGGGCACAGATACGCAGTATTTT. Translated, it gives CASSALVLGTDTQYF.

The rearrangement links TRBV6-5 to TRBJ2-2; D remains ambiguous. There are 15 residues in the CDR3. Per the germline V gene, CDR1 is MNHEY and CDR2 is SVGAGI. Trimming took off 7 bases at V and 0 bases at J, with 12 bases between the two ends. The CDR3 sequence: CASMARQTNTGELFF. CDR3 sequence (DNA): TGTGCCAGCATGGCGCGGCAGACGAACACCGGGGAGCTGTTTTTT.

DNA of the CDR3: TGTGCCAGCAGTTGGACAGGGAGGTACGAGCAGTACTTC. Protein product: CASSWTGRYEQYF. The chain employs TRBV6-5 and TRBJ2-7; 8 bases are shared with TRBD1. This CDR3 region has 13 residues. With 4 bases clipped from V and 4 bases from J, the junction kept 3 bases outside the gene matches. CDR1 is MNHEY, CDR2 SVGAGI, per germline.

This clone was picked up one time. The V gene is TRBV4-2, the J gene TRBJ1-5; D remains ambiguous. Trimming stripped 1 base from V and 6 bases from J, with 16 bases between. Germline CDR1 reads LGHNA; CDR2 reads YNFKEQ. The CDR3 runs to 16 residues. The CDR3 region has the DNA TGTGCCAGCAGCCAAGTCGGGGATGTGGGTACTCAGCCCCAGCATTTT. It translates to CASSQVGDVGTQPQHF.

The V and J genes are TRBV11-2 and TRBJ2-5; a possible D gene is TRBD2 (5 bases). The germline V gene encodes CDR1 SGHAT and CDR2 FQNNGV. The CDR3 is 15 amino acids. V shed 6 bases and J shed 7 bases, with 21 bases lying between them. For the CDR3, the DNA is TGTGCCAGCAGTACTCCTCGACGCGGGTGGTGGACCCAGTACTTC. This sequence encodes CASSTPRRGWWTQYF.

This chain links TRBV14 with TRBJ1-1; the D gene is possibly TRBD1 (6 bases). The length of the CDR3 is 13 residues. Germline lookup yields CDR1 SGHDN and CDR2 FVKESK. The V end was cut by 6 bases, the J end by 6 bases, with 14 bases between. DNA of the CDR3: TGTGCCAGCAGTCCTACAGGGTGGCCTGAAGCTTTCTTT. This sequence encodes CASSPTGWPEAFF. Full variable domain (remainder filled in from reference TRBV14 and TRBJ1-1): EAGVTQFPSHSVIEKGQTVTLRCDPISGHDNLYWYRRVMGKEIKFLLHFVKESKQDESGMPNNRFLAERTGGTYSTLKVQPAELEDSGVYFCASSPTGWPEAFFGQGTRLTVV.

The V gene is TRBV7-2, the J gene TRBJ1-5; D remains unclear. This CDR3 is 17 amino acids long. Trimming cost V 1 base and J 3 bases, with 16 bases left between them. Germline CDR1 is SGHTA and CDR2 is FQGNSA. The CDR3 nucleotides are TGTGCCAGCAGCTTAGTATCCCTTCAGAACAACAATCAGCCCCAGCATTTT. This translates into CASSLVSLQNNNQPQHF. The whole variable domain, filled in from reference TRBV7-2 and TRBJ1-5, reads GAGVSQSPSNKVTEKGKDVELRCDPISGHTALYWYRQSLGQGLEFLIYFQGNSAPDKSGLPSDRFSAERTGGSVSTLTIQRTQQEDSAVYLCASSLVSLQNNNQPQHFGDGTRLSIL.

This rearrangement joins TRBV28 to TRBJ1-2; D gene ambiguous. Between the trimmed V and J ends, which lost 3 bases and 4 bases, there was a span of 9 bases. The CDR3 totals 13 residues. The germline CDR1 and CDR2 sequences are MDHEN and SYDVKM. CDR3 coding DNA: TGTGCCAGCAGTTTCGTCAGCCGCTATGGCTACACCTTC. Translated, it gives CASSFVSRYGYTF.

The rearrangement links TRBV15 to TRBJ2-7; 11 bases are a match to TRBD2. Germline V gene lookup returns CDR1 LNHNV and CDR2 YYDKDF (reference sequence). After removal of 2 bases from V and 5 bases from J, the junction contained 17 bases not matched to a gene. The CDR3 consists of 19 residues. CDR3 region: CATSRFGLAGDISVNEQYF. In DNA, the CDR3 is TGTGCCACCAGCAGATTTGGACTAGCGGGTGATATCTCGGTCAACGAGCAGTACTTC. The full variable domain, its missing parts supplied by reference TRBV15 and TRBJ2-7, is DAMVIQNPRYQVTQFGKPVTLSCSQTLNHNVMYWYQQKSSQAPKLLFHYYDKDFNNEADTPDNFQSRRPNTSFCFLDIRSPGLGDTAMYLCATSRFGLAGDISVNEQYFGPGTRLTVT.

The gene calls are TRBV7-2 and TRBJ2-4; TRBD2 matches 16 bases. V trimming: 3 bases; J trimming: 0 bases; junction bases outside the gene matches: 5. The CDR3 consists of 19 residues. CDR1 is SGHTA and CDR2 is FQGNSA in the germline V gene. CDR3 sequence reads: CASSLYGTSGRGAKNIQYF. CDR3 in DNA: TGTGCCAGCAGCTTGTACGGGACTAGCGGGAGGGGAGCCAAAAACATTCAGTACTTC.